This T cell receptor beta chain was captured in a study of vaccination and CD4 T cells after COVID-19. Turning to the study itself: Comprising six males and four females, the convalescent participants counted two Hispanic individuals among them. The control cultures got either a CEFX pool, an HIV-1 Nef pool, or no peptide at all.

Scientists ran DNA taken from cultured CD4+ T cells through the Oncomine TCR Beta short-read assay for sequencing. TCRdb reprocessed the PCR reads via MiXCR and lists one record per CDR3 protein. Altogether 25,000 or so distinct CDR3 sequences are present, roughly a third being singletons, with the ten largest covering about 3.3%. Time point in this sample: late sampling 161 to 241 days after vaccination in three convalescent patients. Noted treatment: 10-day PBMC culture with coronavirus spike peptide pools or control peptides (ViraFEST assay). ViraFEST stimulated the growth of antigen-specific T cells using peptide pools and subsequently profiled their TCRs by sequencing. The germline V gene has CDR1 DFQATT and CDR2 SNEGSKA (reference sequence). V dropped 0 bases and J dropped 8 bases, with 17 bases sitting between them. The CDR3 contains 16 residues. Only a few counts were recorded for this clonotype. What it binds is not known.

The material was CD4+ T cells from blood, cultured in vitro, obtained about 7 months after SARS-CoV-2 vaccination. This sequence originates from a human donor who had recovered from COVID-19. V is TRBV20-1 and J is TRBJ1-6, with D possibly being TRBD1 (5 bases). The CDR3 sequence is CSARDHEWTGHSPLHF. DNA of the CDR3: TGCAGTGCTAGAGATCACGAGTGGACGGGGCATTCACCCCTCCACTTT.